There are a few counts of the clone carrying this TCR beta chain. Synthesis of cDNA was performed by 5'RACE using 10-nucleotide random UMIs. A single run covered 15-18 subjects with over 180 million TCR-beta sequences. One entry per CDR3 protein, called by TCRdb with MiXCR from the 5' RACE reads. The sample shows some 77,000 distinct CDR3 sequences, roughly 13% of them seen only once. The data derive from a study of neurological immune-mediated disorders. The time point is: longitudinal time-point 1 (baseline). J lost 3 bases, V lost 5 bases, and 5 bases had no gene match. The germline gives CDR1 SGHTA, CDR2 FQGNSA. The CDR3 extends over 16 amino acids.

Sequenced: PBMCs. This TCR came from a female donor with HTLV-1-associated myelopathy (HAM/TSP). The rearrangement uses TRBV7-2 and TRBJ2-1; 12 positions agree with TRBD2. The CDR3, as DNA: TGTGCCAGCAGCCTCCTAGCGGGGGGGCTCTACAATGAGCAGTTCTTC. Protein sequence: CASSLLAGGLYNEQFF.